The entry below gives a single TCR beta chain sequence along with its context. Categorization into cohorts depended on clinical history that participants reported. The recovered donors of Cohort 3 showed two negative PCRs, clearance, or symptom resolution. This entry belongs to a study of blood T cell repertoires in COVID-19. This table comes from immunoSEQ multiplex PCR, and its TCRdb copy is limited to in-frame clones, with some not included. The sample has a few hundred thousand clones; less than 85% are singletons. This CDR3 is built from 14 residues. The germline CDR1 and CDR2 sequences are MGHRA and YSYEKL. V gave up 7 bases and J gave up 3 bases; unmatched junction bases: 6.

The V and J genes are TRBV4-1 and TRBJ2-3, with 8 nucleotides matching TRBD2. The source of this sequence is a man aged 40-49 years who had recovered from COVID-19. The sequencing sample was made of PBMCs or T cells enriched from blood (not recorded which). As DNA, the CDR3 is TGCGCCAGCAATCAGCGGGAGAGGACAGATACGCAGTATTTT. Translated: CASNQRERTDTQYF.